This entry is about one TCR beta chain. Its cognate antigen is unknown. This record belongs to a study of graft-versus-host responses after intestinal transplantation. Regarding the study as a whole: Early after transplant, HvG declines were associated with peak levels of circulating GvH clones.

V dropped 7 bases and J dropped 0; count of bases not matched to a gene: 5. The CDR3 length is 15 residues. CDR1 SGHRS and CDR2 YFSETQ come from the germline V gene. Assay: immunoSEQ multiplex PCR; the TCRdb copy retains only in-frame clones and omits some. This table has some 96,000 clones, roughly 90% appearing once. J is TRBJ1-3 and V is TRBV5-1, with 9 bases lining up with TRBD1. The sample consisted of unstimulated CD4+ T cells sorted from spleen or lymph node cells, taken before transplant. This TCR was recovered from a human donor who was the organ donor for an intestinal transplant. In DNA form, the CDR3 reads TGCGCCAGCTCACAGGGGGCCCCCTCTGGAAACACCATATATTTT. Translated, it gives CASSQGAPSGNTIYF.